This TCR beta chain emerged from a study of OX40 agonist ivuxolimab in advanced cancers. A note on the overall study: Ivuxolimab was an agonistic, fully human IgG2 monoclonal antibody directed against OX40 (CD134), a costimulatory receptor. Intravenous ivuxolimab was administered to patients every 2 weeks at six dose levels: 0.01, 0.1, 0.3, 1.5, 3 and 10 mg/kg. Of the roughly 53 patients in dose escalation, about 20 had hepatocellular carcinoma, some 15 had melanoma, 9 had renal cell carcinoma and 9 had head and neck cancer. A male proportion of 75% to 85% and a mean age of approximately 61 years, ranging from about 20 to 85, were recorded for the dose-escalation cohort. Patients were allowed to have had prior anti-PD-1, anti-PD-L1 or anti-CTLA-4 therapy, and about 40% of the dose-escalation patients had been treated with checkpoint inhibitors. Three dose-escalation patients achieved partial responses, one with hepatocellular carcinoma and two with cutaneous melanoma. Peripheral TCRbeta sequencing was intended to test whether TCR sequence diversity was altered and clonal T-cell expansion was caused by ivuxolimab. The monotherapy dose-escalation portion (N of about 50 patients) of the phase I ivuxolimab trial is reported in the paper.

With respect to this clone: What this receptor recognizes is not known. The sample holds no much larger clone one base away, and base qualities are not on file.

What the research found in general, with its limitations: Low levels of normalized T-cell clonal expansion were also seen in some patients who did not respond. The antigen specificity of the clonally expanded peripheral T cells was not determined. Partial responders in the 0.1-3.0 mg/kg groups had among the lowest normalized peripheral clonal expansion, especially among CD8+ T cells. After ivuxolimab, more expanded clones were found on average in CD8+ T cells than in CD4+ T cells. At doses of 0.1 to 3.0 mg/kg, clonal expansion of both CD4+ and CD8+ T cells in blood was seen between baseline and week 6.

V gives up 2 bases and J gives up 0 bases, and the segment between their germline ends measures 14 bases. From cysteine to phenylalanine, the CDR3 is 16 amino acids long. Only the CDR3 DNA is retained, 48 bases long and in frame from the first base. CDR1 and CDR2 (SGHTA, FQGNSA) derive from the germline V gene. Genomic DNA was isolated from the sorted cells so that the TCRbeta CDR3 region could be sequenced. The immunoSEQ Assay was used to sequence the TCRbeta CDR3 regions. TCRdb mirrors the immuneACCESS table, restricted to in-frame sequences. Some clones are absent from its copies; in checked studies, under half trace to an unresolved V gene, and the reason for the others is unknown. Recorded for this sample are some 99,000 clones; roughly 83% of them occurred a single time. Around 1.6% of the sample comes from the top ten. The trial excluded patients who had a history of autoimmune disease or who were on systemic immunosuppression. Peripheral blood for TCR sequencing was collected from all dose cohorts at baseline, on cycle 4 day 1, and on cycle 7 day 1. The samples were drawn from a first-in-human, open-label, multicenter phase I dose-escalation trial of ivuxolimab. The trial enrolled adults with locally advanced or metastatic head and neck squamous cell, hepatocellular, melanoma or renal cell carcinoma. Before TCR sequencing, CD4+ T cells and CD8+ T cells from peripheral blood were sorted into separate populations.

The input for sequencing was CD4+ or CD8+ T cells sorted from blood, taken in a trial of the OX40 agonist ivuxolimab. The chain joins TRBV7-2 to TRBJ2-7; tentative D gene TRBD2, with 6 bases matching. This receptor was obtained from an adult with an advanced solid tumor such as melanoma, head and neck, liver or kidney cancer. The CDR3 has the sequence CASSLSAAEGSYEQYF. The nucleotide sequence is TGTGCCAGCAGCTTATCCGCGGCGGAGGGCTCCTACGAGCAGTACTTC.